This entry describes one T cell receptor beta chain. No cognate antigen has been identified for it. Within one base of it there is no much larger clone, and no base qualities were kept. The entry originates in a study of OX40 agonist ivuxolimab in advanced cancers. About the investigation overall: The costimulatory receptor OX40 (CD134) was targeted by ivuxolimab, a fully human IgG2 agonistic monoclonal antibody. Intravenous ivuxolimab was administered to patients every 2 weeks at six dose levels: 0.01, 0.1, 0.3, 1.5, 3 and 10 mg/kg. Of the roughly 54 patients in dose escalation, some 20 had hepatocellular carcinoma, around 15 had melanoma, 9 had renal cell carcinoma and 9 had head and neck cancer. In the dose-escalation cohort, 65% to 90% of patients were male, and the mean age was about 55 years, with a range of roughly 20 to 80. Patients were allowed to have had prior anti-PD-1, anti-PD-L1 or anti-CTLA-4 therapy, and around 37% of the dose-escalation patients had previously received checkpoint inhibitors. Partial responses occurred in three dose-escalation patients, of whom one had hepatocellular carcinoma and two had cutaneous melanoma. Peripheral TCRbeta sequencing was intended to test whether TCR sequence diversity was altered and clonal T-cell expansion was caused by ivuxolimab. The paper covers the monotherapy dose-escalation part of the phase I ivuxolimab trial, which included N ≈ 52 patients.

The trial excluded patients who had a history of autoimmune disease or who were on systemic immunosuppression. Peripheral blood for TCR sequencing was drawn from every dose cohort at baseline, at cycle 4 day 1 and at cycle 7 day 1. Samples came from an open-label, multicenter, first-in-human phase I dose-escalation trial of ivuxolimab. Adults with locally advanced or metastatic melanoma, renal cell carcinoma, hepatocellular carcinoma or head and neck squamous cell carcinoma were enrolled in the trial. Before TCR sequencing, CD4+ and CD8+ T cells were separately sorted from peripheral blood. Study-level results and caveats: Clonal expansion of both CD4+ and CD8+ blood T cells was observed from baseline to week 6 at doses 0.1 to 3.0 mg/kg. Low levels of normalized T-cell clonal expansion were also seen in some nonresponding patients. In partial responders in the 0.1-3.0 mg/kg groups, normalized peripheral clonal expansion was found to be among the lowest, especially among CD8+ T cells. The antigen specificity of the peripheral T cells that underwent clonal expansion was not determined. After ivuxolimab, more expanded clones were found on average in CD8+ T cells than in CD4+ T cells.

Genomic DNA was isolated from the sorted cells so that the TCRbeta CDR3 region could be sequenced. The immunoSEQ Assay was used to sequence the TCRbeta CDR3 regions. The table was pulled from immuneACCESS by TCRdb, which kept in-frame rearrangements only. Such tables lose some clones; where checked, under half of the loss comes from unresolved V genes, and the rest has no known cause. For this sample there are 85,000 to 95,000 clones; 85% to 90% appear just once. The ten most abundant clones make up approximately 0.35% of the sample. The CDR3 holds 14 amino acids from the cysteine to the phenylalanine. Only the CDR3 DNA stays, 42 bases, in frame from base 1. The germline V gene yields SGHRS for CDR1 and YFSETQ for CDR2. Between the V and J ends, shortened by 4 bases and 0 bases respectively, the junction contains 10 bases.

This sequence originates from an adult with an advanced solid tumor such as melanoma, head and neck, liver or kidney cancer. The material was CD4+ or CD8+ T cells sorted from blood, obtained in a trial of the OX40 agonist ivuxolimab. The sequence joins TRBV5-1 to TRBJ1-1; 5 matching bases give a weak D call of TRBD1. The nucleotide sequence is TGCGCCAGCAGCATGGAGACAGTGAACACTGAAGCTTTCTTT. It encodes CASSMETVNTEAFF.